The next 16 T cell receptor beta chains were all read from a single sample in a study of T-cell memory formation after mild COVID-19. TCRdb fed the 5' RACE reads into MiXCR, producing one record per CDR3 protein. Of around 340,000 distinct CDR3 sequences in the sample, 10% to 15% were seen once. The sequencing input was PBMCs or a T cell subset sorted from them (not recorded which). The receptors stem from a man younger than 35 who had mild COVID-19 (a few samples of this study predate the infection). Cell type and time point are not known.

V usage is TRBV5-1 and J usage is TRBJ2-2, with D maybe TRBD1 (6 bases). This CDR3 spans 17 amino acids. The V gene lost 0 bases and the J gene lost 3 bases, with 15 bases spanning the gap. The germline V gene encodes CDR1 SGHRS and CDR2 YFSETQ. The CDR3 bases are TGCGCCAGCAGCTTGGCTGGTTCAGGGGATGACACCGGGGAGCTGTTTTTT. The encoded protein is CASSLAGSGDDTGELFF.

This clonotype has just a few counts. The chain joins TRBV4-1 to TRBJ2-1, with 11 nucleotides matching TRBD2. The CDR3 runs to 17 residues. J lost 4 bases, V lost 0 bases, and 5 bases had no gene match. Germline CDR1 reads MGHRA; CDR2 reads YSYEKL. The CDR3 protein is CASSQDGTSGVYNEQFF. CDR3 DNA: TGCGCCAGCAGCCAAGACGGGACTAGCGGCGTTTACAATGAGCAGTTCTTC.

This clonotype showed up many times. This chain uses TRBV20-1 with TRBJ1-5; D remains unclear. CDR1 is DFQATT, CDR2 SNEGSKA, per germline (reference sequence). The V end was cut by 3 bases, the J end by 5 bases, with 11 bases between. The CDR3 has 13 amino acids. The CDR3, as DNA: TGCAGTGCTAGTTCGGGGTTGGATCAGCCCCAGCATTTT. Its translation: CSASSGLDQPQHF.

A few counts support this clonotype. The genes are TRBV7-8 and TRBJ1-1; TRBD1 is a possible D gene (5 bases). This CDR3 is 13 amino acids long. V dropped 6 bases and J dropped 4 bases, with 12 bases sitting between them. Per the germline V gene, CDR1 is SGHVS and CDR2 is FQNEAQ. Written as DNA, the CDR3 is TGTGCCAGCAGATCGGGACCGGGCACTGAAGCTTTCTTT. Its translation is CASRSGPGTEAFF.

This clonotype was seen only a few times. The rearrangement links TRBV7-8 to TRBJ2-7; 8 positions match TRBD2. The length of the CDR3 is 14 residues. Germline V gene data show CDR1 as SGHVS and CDR2 as FQNEAQ. Unmatched junction bases numbered 8, after V lost 10 bases and J lost 0 bases. CDR3 sequence (DNA): TGTGCCACCGGGGGGGCGGACTACTCCTACGAGCAGTACTTC. This encodes CATGGADYSYEQYF.

This clonotype was seen a handful of times. The CDR3 bases are TGCGCCAGCAGCATAGGGACTAGCGGAAGGGAGCTGTTTTTT. It translates to CASSIGTSGRELFF. J is TRBJ2-2 and V is TRBV5-1, with TRBD2 matching 11 bases. The CDR3 runs 14 residues. J was trimmed by 9 bases and V by 4 bases; bases with no gene match: 5. Germline loops: CDR1 SGHRS, CDR2 YFSETQ.

The J gene is TRBJ2-1, the V gene TRBV20-1, with TRBD1 as a possible D gene (6 bases). This CDR3 has 16 amino acids. Trimming took off 0 bases at V and 5 bases at J, with 17 bases between the two ends. Germline loops: CDR1 DFQATT, CDR2 SNEGSKA (reference sequence). The CDR3 bases are TGCAGTGCTAGAGATTTATCCAGGACAGACAACAATGAGCAGTTCTTC. This encodes CSARDLSRTDNNEQFF.

This clonotype has more than one count but fewer than ten. The CDR3 region is CASRDQNIQYF. The CDR3 DNA is TGTGCCAGCAGGGACCAAAACATTCAGTACTTC. The V gene is TRBV6-1, the J gene TRBJ2-4; D unresolved. Germline CDR1 and CDR2: MNHNS and SASEGT. There are 11 residues in the CDR3. V shed 6 bases and J shed 5 bases, with 5 bases lying between them.

This clonotype showed up just a few times. This CDR3 reads CSAFGLVQITDTQYF. In nucleotides, the CDR3 is TGCAGTGCTTTTGGACTCGTCCAGATCACAGATACGCAGTATTTT. The J gene is TRBJ2-3, the V gene TRBV20-1, with TRBD2 as a possible D gene (5 bases). Germline V gives CDR1 DFQATT, CDR2 SNEGSKA (reference sequence). This CDR3 is built from 15 residues. The V and J ends lost 5 bases and 2 bases respectively, with 17 bases between them.

CDR3 protein: CASSLYKTGGGYGYTF. The CDR3 DNA is TGTGCCAGCAGCTTGTATAAGACAGGCGGTGGCTATGGCTACACCTTC. This rearrangement joins TRBV7-2 to TRBJ1-2, with D maybe TRBD1 (6 bases). Deletions cut 3 bases from V and 4 bases from J, with 18 bases between. Germline CDR1 and CDR2: SGHTA and FQGNSA. CDR3 length equals 16 residues.

This chain connects TRBV14 to TRBJ2-7; D assignment may be TRBD1 or TRBD2 (6 bases each). The CDR3 consists of 14 residues. From germline, CDR1 is SGHDN and CDR2 FVKESK. V dropped 3 bases and J dropped 2 bases, with 11 bases sitting between them. The CDR3 nucleotides read TGTGCCAGCAGCCACGGGCGGGACACCTACGAGCAGTACTTC. It translates to CASSHGRDTYEQYF.

A few counts support this clonotype. The chain recombines TRBV29-1 with TRBJ2-1; D gene uncertain. Germline assignment: CDR1 SQVTM and CDR2 ANQGSEA. Between the trimmed V and J ends, which lost 3 bases and 5 bases, there was a span of 5 bases. There are 11 residues in the CDR3. CDR3 sequence (DNA): TGCAGCGTTGATTTACACAATGAGCAGTTCTTC. Its translation: CSVDLHNEQFF.

The chain carries TRBV18 and TRBJ1-3; possibly TRBD1 for D (5 bases). V gave up 3 bases and J gave up 0 bases, with 9 bases separating them. The CDR3 runs 15 residues. The germline V gene encodes CDR1 KGHSH and CDR2 LQKENI. CDR3 DNA: TGTGCCAGCTCACCTACAGGCGTCTCTGGAAACACCATATATTTT. It specifies CASSPTGVSGNTIYF. The full variable domain, completed using reference TRBV18 and TRBJ1-3, is NAGVMQNPRHLVRRRGQEARLRCSPMKGHSHVYWYRQLPEEGLKFMVYLQKENIIDESGMPKERFSAEFPKEGPSILRIQQVVRGDSAAYFCASSPTGVSGNTIYFGEGSWLTVV.

The chain recombines TRBV5-1 with TRBJ1-2; D unresolved. This CDR3 is built from 15 residues. The V end lost 4 bases, the J end lost 2 bases, and 15 bases lay between the germline ends. Germline V gene sequence: CDR1 SGHRS, CDR2 YFSETQ. DNA for the CDR3: TGCGCCAGCAGCCCTCGGAGGCTGGGCAACTATGGCTACACCTTC. This translates into CASSPRRLGNYGYTF.

In this sample, this clonotype turned up a few times. The chain recombines TRBV4-3 with TRBJ1-4, with TRBD1 matching over 8 bases. Unmatched junction bases numbered 9, after V lost 2 bases and J lost 10 bases. The CDR3 has 15 amino acids. CDR1 is LGHNA, CDR2 YSLEER, per germline. The CDR3 loop is CASSQTGGILGKLFF. CDR3 nucleotide sequence: TGCGCCAGCAGCCAAACAGGGGGAATTTTAGGAAAACTGTTTTTT.

V gene TRBV2 combines with J gene TRBJ1-5; no definite D call. This CDR3 has 12 residues. CDR1 and CDR2 from the germline V gene are SNHLY and FYNNEI. Trimming shortened V by 3 bases and J by 6 bases, and 6 bases separated the two germline ends. CDR3 nucleotides: TGTGCCAGCAGTGAGACTACTCAGCCCCAGCATTTT. It translates to CASSETTQPQHF.